What follows describes a single TCR beta chain. Its antigen is still unknown. This CDR3 is built from 14 residues. V shed 3 bases and J shed 1 base, with 10 bases lying between them. Germline V gene sequence: CDR1 SQVTM, CDR2 ANQGSEA. These data originate in a study of shared clonotypes between healthy human individuals. Study-level results: Rarefaction showed that sequencing of sorted subsets was incomplete (despite large depth). Lower generation probabilities were found for non-shared clonotypes than for those shared by all four donors. Four donors held approximately 5% of naive CD4 clonotypes in common.

TCRdb keeps only in-frame clones here, not all; method: immunoSEQ multiplex PCR. The sample has more than 2 million clones, 85% to 95% seen once; the top ten hold roughly 0.13%. Sequencing input: naive CD4+ T cells sorted from blood. Subset defined: CD45RA+ positively selected. This TCR came from a man younger than 30 in good health. This rearrangement joins TRBV29-1 to TRBJ1-3, with D perhaps TRBD1 (6 bases). In DNA form, the CDR3 reads TGCAGCGTTGATGGGGGCTCATCTGGAAACACCATATATTTT. This encodes CSVDGGSSGNTIYF. The variable domain in full, completed from reference TRBV29-1 and TRBJ1-3, reads SAVISQKPSRDICQRGTSLTIQCQVDSQVTMMFWYRQQPGQSLTLIATANQGSEATYESGFVIDKFPISRPNLTFSTLTVSNMSPEDSSIYLCSVDGGSSGNTIYFGEGSWLTVV.